A selection of T cell receptor beta chains follows, all from one sample in a study of T cell repertoires in cytomegalovirus infection. Each CDR3 protein is one row after TCRdb ran MiXCR on the reads. The data contain hundreds of thousands of distinct CDR3 sequences, roughly 33% of them singletons. Antigens of these TCRs are unknown. The sequencing used cultured CD8+ T cells from PBMCs, collected from culture after CMV antigen stimulation. All receptors derive from a human donor in good health (CMV status not recorded). Some clones in this sample may be carry-over from other donors' samples. Both conserved end residues are part of each CDR3. Fields, in order: D gene, V gene, J gene, clone size, CDR3 protein, CDR3 DNA. D genes are given only for firm matches. A row's size may be missing; if present it is once, few, many or a size class.

.	TRBV7-2	TRBJ1-2	.	CASSPPNLGIYGYTF	TGTGCCAGCAGCCCCCCCAACCTCGGGATCTATGGCTACACCTTC
TRBD1	TRBV7-6	TRBJ2-2	.	CASSLDRLGGQGVTGELFF	TGTGCCAGCAGCCTCGACCGTTTAGGGGGACAGGGTGTCACCGGGGAGCTGTTTTTT
.	TRBV4-1	TRBJ2-1	few	CASSQEPGSSYNEQFF	TGCGCCAGCAGCCAAGAGCCGGGGAGCTCCTACAATGAGCAGTTCTTC
.	TRBV19	TRBJ1-5	.	CASSPDIYQPQHF	TGTGCCAGTAGTCCTGACATCTATCAGCCCCAGCATTTT
.	TRBV11-2	TRBJ2-2	many	CASSASTGELFF	TGTGCCAGCAGCGCGAGCACCGGGGAGCTGTTTTTT
TRBD1	TRBV7-9	TRBJ1-2	few	CASSYGQGTYGYTF	TGTGCCAGCAGCTACGGACAGGGGACCTATGGCTACACCTTC
.	TRBV7-8	TRBJ2-3	many	CASRGGMTDTQYF	TGTGCCAGCAGGGGGGGTATGACAGATACGCAGTATTTT
TRBD1	TRBV6-2/TRBV6-3	TRBJ1-5	.	CASSYGLQGAGQPQHF	TGTGCCAGCAGTTACGGTCTCCAGGGGGCGGGTCAGCCCCAGCATTTT
.	TRBV6-1	TRBJ2-3	.	CASTIRTGVLAGDSDTQYF	TGTGCCAGCACAATTCGGACAGGGGTCCTAGCGGGGGACTCAGATACGCAGTATTTT
.	TRBV6-5	TRBJ2-1	.	CASSYSRGISNEQFF	TGTGCCAGCAGTTACTCGAGAGGAATAAGTAATGAGCAGTTCTTC
.	TRBV28	TRBJ2-2	few	CASSPWGGGSNTGELFF	TGTGCCAGCAGCCCCTGGGGTGGGGGGTCGAACACCGGGGAGCTGTTTTTT
TRBD2	TRBV2	TRBJ2-1	.	CASRDGTSGGAYNEQFF	TGTGCCAGCAGGGACGGGACTAGCGGGGGGGCTTACAATGAGCAGTTCTTC
.	TRBV12-3/TRBV12-4	TRBJ1-5	many	CASSRAGGSDQPQHF	TGTGCCAGCAGTCGGGCAGGAGGTTCGGATCAGCCCCAGCATTTT
TRBD2	TRBV6-8	TRBJ2-3	.	CASSYSSGTLLPPGLTDTQYF	TGTGCCAGCAGTTACTCGAGCGGGACTCTACTCCCTCCGGGCCTCACAGATACGCAGTATTTT
TRBD1	TRBV5-6	TRBJ2-1	.	CASSLLEGGLYYNEQFF	TGTGCCAGCAGCTTACTGGAAGGGGGCCTCTACTACAATGAGCAGTTCTTC
TRBD1	TRBV7-9	TRBJ1-4	.	CASSLSMDRGGEKLFF	TGTGCCAGCAGCTTATCGATGGACAGGGGGGGCGAAAAACTGTTTTTT
.	TRBV5-1	TRBJ2-2	few	CASSLGDMLTGELFF	TGCGCCAGCAGCTTGGGGGACATGTTGACCGGGGAGCTGTTTTTT
TRBD2	TRBV6-6	TRBJ2-3	few	CASSSGGASGDTQYF	TGTGCCAGCAGTTCCGGGGGGGCCTCGGGAGATACGCAGTATTTT